Listed below are T cell receptor beta chains from one sample, sequenced in a study of CD8 T cells in Susac syndrome. Via MiXCR, TCRdb re-called the immunoSEQ multiplex PCR reads, giving one row per CDR3 protein. Counted here are under 350,000 distinct CDR3 sequences, roughly nine tenths occurring once; the ten biggest clones make up 0.065%. Sequencing used CD4+ T cells from PBMCs. Receptors were obtained from a human donor with multiple sclerosis. The CDR3 runs from the conserved cysteine through the conserved F or W. A D gene is named only where the DNA matches it firmly. A row's size may be missing; if present it is once, few, many or a size class.

NA	TRBJ1-5	TRBV30	NA	TGTGCCGTGGAGGCCACAGGGACGCCCTATAATCAGCCCCAGCATTTT	CAVEATGTPYNQPQHF
NA	TRBJ2-2	TRBV6-5	NA	TGTGCCAGCAGAAGGACGGACACCGGGGAGCTGTTTTTT	CASRRTDTGELFF
TRBD2	TRBJ2-3	TRBV20-1	NA	TGCAGTGTCTCGGGACTAGCGGGAGGGCCTTTTCGAGATACGCAGTATTTT	CSVSGLAGGPFRDTQYF
NA	TRBJ2-1	TRBV24-1	NA	TGTGCCACCAGTGATCGTCGCTCCTACAATGAGCAGTTCTTC	CATSDRRSYNEQFF
TRBD2	TRBJ2-7	TRBV7-2	NA	TGTGCCAGCAGCTTAGGCCCTAGCGGGGTCTACGAGCAGTACTTC	CASSLGPSGVYEQYF
NA	TRBJ1-2	TRBV7-9	once	TGTGCCACCTCGCGGGGCAGTACTGACTATGGCTACACCTTC	CATSRGSTDYGYTF
TRBD1	TRBJ2-4	TRBV12-3/TRBV12-4	NA	TGTGCCAGCAGCATGGACAGGGGGGGCATTCAGTACTTC	CASSMDRGGIQYF
NA	TRBJ2-3	TRBV11-2	NA	TGTGCCAGCAGCTTGGACGGACGGTCCTTAGATACGCAGTATTTT	CASSLDGRSLDTQYF
TRBD2	TRBJ2-5	TRBV5-1	NA	TGCGCCAGCAGCCTGGGACTAGCGGGGGCCCGGGAGACCCAGTACTTC	CASSLGLAGARETQYF
NA	TRBJ2-3	TRBV6-2/TRBV6-3	NA	TGTGCCAGCAGTTATCATCTCGGGACCACAGCCCCCCAAGATACGCAGTATTTT	CASSYHLGTTAPQDTQYF
TRBD1	TRBJ2-7	TRBV11-1	once	TGTGCCAGCAGCCCGTACCGGACAGGGGGCGCGGCGGCCAGCTCCTACGAGCAGTACTTC	CASSPYRTGGAAASSYEQYF
NA	TRBJ2-2	TRBV2	NA	TGTGCCAGCAGTGAAGTACGGTCCGGGGAGCTGTTTTTT	CASSEVRSGELFF
NA	TRBJ2-5	TRBV7-2	NA	TGTGCCAGCAGCTCATCTTATATCCCGGGGACCCAGTACTTC	CASSSSYIPGTQYF
NA	TRBJ1-6	TRBV7-8	NA	TGTGCCAGCAGCTTAGGCCGAACCTCCTATAATTCACCCCTCCACTTT	CASSLGRTSYNSPLHF
NA	TRBJ1-4	TRBV5-1	NA	TGCGCCAGCAGCCGTACCGGGGGGCCCTCTAATGAAAAACTGTTTTTT	CASSRTGGPSNEKLFF
NA	TRBJ2-7	TRBV7-2	few	TGTGCCAGCAGCATGCGGGGCCGGACAGTCGAAAGAGAGCAGTACTTC	CASSMRGRTVEREQYF
NA	TRBJ2-1	TRBV7-2	NA	TGTGCCAGCAGCTTAGACGGTGACCTGGAGGGATTCTTC	CASSLDGDLEGFF
NA	TRBJ1-1	TRBV29-1	NA	TGCAGCGTTGGGGGGCGGTGGACTGAAGCTTTCTTT	CSVGGRWTEAFF
NA	TRBJ2-3	TRBV6-5	NA	TGTGCCAGCAGTCGCCGTAGGAGCACAGATACGCAGTATTTT	CASSRRRSTDTQYF
TRBD1	TRBJ2-7	TRBV18	NA	TGTGCCAGCTCACACGGGACAGCCTACGAGCAGTACTTC	CASSHGTAYEQYF
NA	TRBJ1-6	TRBV25-1	NA	TGTGCCAGCAGTGACGGGGCCTCCTATAATTCACCCCTCCACTTT	CASSDGASYNSPLHF
TRBD2	TRBJ2-1	TRBV11-3	NA	TGTGCCAGCAGCTTAGGCACTAGCGGGAGTAGCAATGAGCAGTTCTTC	CASSLGTSGSSNEQFF
TRBD2	TRBJ2-1	TRBV5-1	once	TGCGCCAGCAGCTTGGAGGGACTAGCGGGAGCTAGGGAGCAGTTCTTC	CASSLEGLAGAREQFF
TRBD1	TRBJ2-2	TRBV5-1	NA	TGCGCCAGCAGCTTGGTCCAGGGGGCATTCACCGGGGAGCTGTTTTTT	CASSLVQGAFTGELFF
TRBD1	TRBJ2-4	TRBV6-2/TRBV6-3	NA	TGTGCCAGCAGCTCGGCCGGACAGGGGGCCAAAAACATTCAGTACTTC	CASSSAGQGAKNIQYF
NA	TRBJ1-4	TRBV7-8	NA	TGTGCCAGCACCCCACAGTTAGCGGTTAGGGAAAAACTGTTTTTT	CASTPQLAVREKLFF
NA	TRBJ2-5	TRBV7-9	many	TGTGCCAGCAGCTTAGTGGGGGAGACCCAGTACTTC	CASSLVGETQYF
NA	TRBJ1-1	TRBV30	NA	TGTGCCTGGAGCCCCCGCGGGGCTGAAGCTTTCTTT	CAWSPRGAEAFF
NA	TRBJ1-5	TRBV30	NA	TGTGCCTGGGCAACCGGGACCACTCACCAGCCCCAGCATTTT	CAWATGTTHQPQHF
TRBD1	TRBJ1-1	TRBV2	NA	TGTGCCAGCTCCAAGGACAGGGACACTGAAGCTTTCTTT	CASSKDRDTEAFF
TRBD1	TRBJ2-3	TRBV20-1	NA	TGCAGTACAGGGGGTGCTTCTAGCACAGATACGCAGTATTTT	CSTGGASSTDTQYF
NA	TRBJ2-5	TRBV20-1	NA	TGCAGTGCCCACAGGCAGGGGATCCAAGAGACCCAGTACTTC	CSAHRQGIQETQYF
NA	TRBJ1-1	TRBV20-1	NA	TGCAGTGCTAGAGGTGGAGTCGGGACCGAAGTTTTCTTT	CSARGGVGTEVFF
NA	TRBJ1-2	TRBV18	NA	TGTGCCAGCTCAAGTCAGTCTGGGCAGGACTATGGCTACACCTTC	CASSSQSGQDYGYTF
TRBD2	TRBJ2-3	TRBV7-9	NA	TGTGCCAGCAGTTTGCAGGCGGGGGGACCACGGACCAGCACAGATACGCAGTATTTT	CASSLQAGGPRTSTDTQYF
NA	TRBJ1-5	TRBV12-5	NA	TGTGCTAGTGGTTTTGGGGCAGGGACAAATCAGCCCCAGCATTTT	CASGFGAGTNQPQHF
TRBD2	TRBJ2-2	TRBV5-4	NA	TGTGCCTCCCAGTGGAGGAGCGGGAGGGCCGACGGGGAGCTGTTTTTT	CASQWRSGRADGELFF
NA	TRBJ1-2	TRBV19	NA	TGTGCCAGTAGTGATTGGGACCGGGACTATGGCTACACCTTC	CASSDWDRDYGYTF
NA	TRBJ1-6	TRBV20-1	NA	TGCAGTGCTAGGGATAGTACTAATTCACCCCTCCACTTT	CSARDSTNSPLHF
NA	TRBJ2-7	TRBV7-2	NA	TGTGCCAGCAGCCCAGGGGGGGGCTACGAGCAGTACTTC	CASSPGGGYEQYF
NA	TRBJ1-1	TRBV5-1	once	TGCGCCAGCAGTCCTGGGGTTCGGGACACTGAAGCTTTCTTT	CASSPGVRDTEAFF
NA	TRBJ2-6	TRBV19	NA	TGTGCCAGTAGGCGAACTGGGGCCAACGTCCTGACTTTC	CASRRTGANVLTF
NA	TRBJ1-2	TRBV18	NA	TGTGCCAGCTCACCAGGGCACGACTACACGGGCTACACCTTC	CASSPGHDYTGYTF
NA	TRBJ2-3	TRBV7-2	NA	TGTGCCAGCAGCCCCAGGAGGTCAGATACGCAGTATTTT	CASSPRRSDTQYF
NA	TRBJ2-1	TRBV7-9	NA	TGTGCCAGCAGACAGATACGTGGTAGCTCGTACAATGAGCAGTTCTTC	CASRQIRGSSYNEQFF
TRBD1	TRBJ1-5	TRBV6-5	NA	TGTGCCAGCGGCCTGGACAGGGGAAACCAGCCCCAGCATTTT	CASGLDRGNQPQHF
TRBD1	TRBJ2-7	TRBV7-8	NA	TGTGCCAGCAGCTTAGCGACAGGGGGTAGCTACGAGCAGTACTTC	CASSLATGGSYEQYF
TRBD2	TRBJ2-1	TRBV5-8	once	TGTGCCAGCAGCTCGGGACTAGCGGGGGTAGGGGAGCAGTTCTTC	CASSSGLAGVGEQFF
TRBD1	TRBJ2-7	TRBV20-1	NA	TGCAGTGTCCCCTACAGGGGTAGCTACGAGCAGTACTTC	CSVPYRGSYEQYF
NA	TRBJ1-6	TRBV7-9	once	TGTGCCAGCACCTCCGCGAGCTCCTATAATTCACCCCTCCACTTT	CASTSASSYNSPLHF